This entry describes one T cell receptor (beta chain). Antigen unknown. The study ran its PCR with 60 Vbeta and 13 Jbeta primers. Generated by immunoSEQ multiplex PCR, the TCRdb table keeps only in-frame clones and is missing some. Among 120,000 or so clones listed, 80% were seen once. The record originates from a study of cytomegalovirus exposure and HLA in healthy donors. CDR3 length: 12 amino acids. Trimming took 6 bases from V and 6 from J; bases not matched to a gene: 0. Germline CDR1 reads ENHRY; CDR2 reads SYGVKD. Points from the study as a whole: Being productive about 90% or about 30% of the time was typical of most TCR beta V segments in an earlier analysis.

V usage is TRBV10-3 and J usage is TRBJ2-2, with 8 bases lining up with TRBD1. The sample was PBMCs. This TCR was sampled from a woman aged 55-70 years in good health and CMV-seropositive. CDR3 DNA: TGTGCCATCAGGACAGGGGCCGGGGAGCTGTTTTTT. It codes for CAIRTGAGELFF.